One sample yielded the 18 T cell receptor beta chains listed below, sequenced in a study of cytomegalovirus exposure and HLA in healthy donors. Both 60 Vbeta primers and 13 Jbeta primers went into the PCR. Assay used: immunoSEQ multiplex PCR; TCRdb lists only in-frame clones, some missing. The table includes over 50,000 clones, 70% to 85% detected once. The specimen was PBMCs. These receptor sequences come from a man aged 40-49 years in good health and CMV-seronegative.

The chain is built from TRBV30 and TRBJ2-1, with 16 bases that match TRBD2. The CDR3 is 19 amino acids. Germline V lookup: CDR1 GTSNPN, CDR2 SVGIG (reference sequence). The junction had 10 bases not matched to a gene; V was cut back by 5 bases and J by 0 bases. The chain's CDR3 is CAWYGGLAGGVSSYNEQFF. The CDR3 DNA reads TGTGCCTGGTACGGGGGACTAGCGGGGGGGGTAAGCTCCTACAATGAGCAGTTCTTC.

The rearrangement links TRBV6-5 to TRBJ2-2; 7 positions match TRBD1. Germline loops: CDR1 MNHEY, CDR2 SVGAGI. V was pared by 6 bases and J by 6 bases, with 10 bases of the junction left unmatched. CDR3 length: 15 residues. This CDR3 reads CASSSDRVGSGELFF. CDR3 DNA sequence: TGTGCCAGCAGCTCCGACAGGGTCGGGTCCGGGGAGCTGTTTTTT.

As for this clone: Compared with germline, one end of the junction differs, possibly owing to a read error. The chain is built from TRBV15 and TRBJ2-5, with TRBD2 as a possible D gene (7 bases). Germline V gene data show CDR1 as LNHNV and CDR2 as YYDKDF (reference sequence). The CDR3 sequence is 16 residues long. Here the CDR3 DNA reads TGTGCCACCAGCGACCCCTTGAGGGGGGGACAAGAGACCCAGCACTTC. Translated: CATSDPLRGGQETQHF.

The CDR3 nucleotides read TGTGCCAGCAGTCCTGGAACAGGGGCGAACACTGAAGCTTTCTTT. Translation: CASSPGTGANTEAFF. The chain couples TRBV28 to TRBJ1-1, with 7 bases identical to TRBD1. Germline CDR1 is MDHEN and CDR2 is SYDVKM. V lost 5 bases to trimming and J lost 1 base; unmatched junction nucleotides: 7. This CDR3 is 15 amino acids long.

The chain links TRBV28 to TRBJ1-1; 7 positions agree with TRBD1. CDR1 MDHEN and CDR2 SYDVKM come from the germline V gene. This CDR3 region has 20 residues. The V segment lost 7 bases and the J segment 0 bases; nucleotides outside the gene matches: 23. CDR3 nucleotide sequence: TGTGCCAGCATTTCCGAACGAAGGGGGCGCAGAAGGAGAATGAACACTGAAGCTTTCTTT. Protein product: CASISERRGRRRRMNTEAFF.

This clone was observed a single time. The rearrangement uses TRBV11-2 and TRBJ2-7; D is unresolved. Trimming cost V 1 base and J 7 bases, with 14 bases left between them. The CDR3 is made up of 14 amino acids. Germline V gene lookup returns CDR1 SGHAT and CDR2 FQNNGV. Here the CDR3 reads CASSLVPTAGEQYF. The CDR3, as DNA: TGTGCCAGCAGCTTAGTACCCACCGCCGGGGAGCAGTACTTC.

The V call is TRBV5-4, the J call TRBJ1-1; weak D call: TRBD1 (6 bases). Per the germline V gene, CDR1 is SGHNT and CDR2 is YYREEE (reference sequence). Between the trimmed V and J ends, which lost 5 bases and 4 bases, there was a span of 12 bases. This CDR3 spans 13 amino acids. CDR3 region: CASRRGSATEAFF. The CDR3 coding sequence is TGTGCCAGCAGGAGGGGGAGTGCCACTGAAGCTTTCTTT.

This clone appeared a few times. The V and J genes are TRBV6-1 and TRBJ1-6, with D possibly being TRBD1 (6 bases). This CDR3 is built from 14 residues. CDR1 and CDR2 (germline): MNHNS, SASEGT. With 4 bases removed from V and 10 bases from J, the gap between germline ends came to 14 bases. The CDR3 DNA reads as TGTGCCAGCAGTGCCACAGGGTTACGATCACCCCTCCACTTT. This gives the protein CASSATGLRSPLHF.

The rearrangement uses TRBV7-9 and TRBJ1-4; no clear D. Germline V CDR1 and CDR2: SEHNR, FQNEAQ (reference sequence). Trimming cost V 2 bases and J 10 bases, with 14 bases left between them. The CDR3 runs to 14 residues. The CDR3 DNA reads as TGTGCCAGCAGCTTACAAAGAGGAAACGGAAAACTGTTTTTT. Its translation: CASSLQRGNGKLFF.

The V call is TRBV11-2, the J call TRBJ2-2, with D possibly TRBD1 on 5 matching bases. The length of the CDR3 is 13 residues. The germline gives CDR1 SGHAT, CDR2 FQNNGV. V was pared by 3 bases and J by 5 bases, with 7 bases between. CDR3 residues: CASSFGATGELFF. As DNA, the CDR3 is TGTGCCAGCAGCTTTGGGGCGACCGGGGAGCTGTTTTTT. The full variable domain, rest sourced from reference TRBV11-2 and TRBJ2-2, is EAGVAQSPRYKIIEKRQSVAFWCNPISGHATLYWYQQILGQGPKLLIQFQNNGVVDDSQLPKDRFSAERLKGVDSTLKIQPAKLEDSAVYLCASSFGATGELFFGEGSRLTVL.

The rearrangement joins TRBV2 to TRBJ2-5; 9 positions match TRBD2. Germline V gene lookup returns CDR1 SNHLY and CDR2 FYNNEI. The CDR3 consists of 15 residues. The V gene end was trimmed by 1 base and the J gene end by 4 bases; junction bases not matched to a gene: 4. The CDR3, as DNA: TGTGCCAGCAGTGAAGGCGGGGGGGCCCTAGAGACCCAGTACTTC. Encoded protein: CASSEGGGALETQYF.

This chain connects TRBV5-4 to TRBJ2-2, with D possibly TRBD2 on 6 matching bases. Trimming removed 4 bases at V and 0 bases at J, with 16 bases between. The CDR3 length is 17 residues. Per the germline V gene, CDR1 is SGHNT and CDR2 is YYREEE (reference sequence). In DNA form, the CDR3 reads TGTGCCAGCAGCCCACCGGGACTGCAAGCGAACACCGGGGAGCTGTTTTTT. Translated: CASSPPGLQANTGELFF. Full variable domain (outside the CDR3, taken from reference TRBV5-4 and TRBJ2-2): ETGVTQSPTHLIKTRGQQVTLRCSSQSGHNTVSWYQQALGQGPQFIFQYYREEENGRGNFPPRFSGLQFPNYSSELNVNALELDDSALYLCASSPPGLQANTGELFFGEGSRLTVL.

The CDR3 loop is CASRFGQGFNEKLFF. DNA for the CDR3: TGCGCCAGCAGATTTGGACAGGGATTTAATGAAAAACTGTTTTTT. The chain joins TRBV5-1 to TRBJ1-4; 8 bases agree with TRBD1. CDR3 length equals 15 residues. CDR1 SGHRS and CDR2 YFSETQ come from the germline V gene. J was trimmed by 4 bases and V by 5 bases; bases with no gene match: 7.

This chain connects TRBV28 to TRBJ2-7; D might be TRBD2 (6 bases). Germline-derived CDR1 and CDR2 are MDHEN and SYDVKM. The CDR3 length is 17 residues. Trimming took off 5 bases at V and 4 bases at J, with 24 bases between the two ends. The CDR3 sequence is CASSTSLDRERNYEQYV. CDR3 DNA sequence: TGTGCCAGCAGTACCTCACTAGATCGGGAGAGGAATTACGAGCAGTACGTC.

J is TRBJ2-1 and V is TRBV18, with TRBD2 matching 9 bases. Unmatched junction bases numbered 12, after V lost 3 bases and J lost 3 bases. CDR1 is KGHSH, CDR2 LQKENI, per germline. The CDR3 spans 18 residues. In DNA, the CDR3 is TGTGCCAGCTCACCTTTTAGCGGGGGAGCTCCCGACTACAATGAGCAGTTCTTC. The encoded protein is CASSPFSGGAPDYNEQFF.

The rearrangement links TRBV10-3 to TRBJ1-5; 8 nucleotides line up with TRBD1. The CDR3 consists of 15 residues. V dropped 3 bases and J dropped 7; count of bases not matched to a gene: 8. Germline CDR1 is ENHRY and CDR2 is SYGVKD. The CDR3 spells CAISDRDRGGQPQHF. CDR3 coding DNA: TGTGCCATCAGTGACCGCGACAGGGGTGGACAGCCCCAGCATTTT.

This clone was counted only a few times. The J gene is TRBJ2-1, the V gene TRBV5-1; 10 bases agree with TRBD2. The CDR3 spans 15 residues. Losses at the gene ends were 4 bases for V and 4 bases for J; bases not matched to a gene: 5. CDR1 SGHRS and CDR2 YFSETQ come from the germline V gene. This CDR3 reads CASSQTSGAYNEQFF. The CDR3 coding sequence is TGCGCCAGCAGCCAAACTAGCGGGGCGTACAATGAGCAGTTCTTC.

By frequency in the sample, this clone is medium-sized (0.01 to 0.1%). The chain recombines TRBV7-2 with TRBJ2-7; maybe TRBD1 (6 bases). The CDR3 runs to 15 residues. Between the trimmed V and J ends, which lost 1 base and 5 bases, there was a span of 15 bases. Germline CDR1 and CDR2: SGHTA and FQGNSA. The CDR3 loop is CASSLDGTTGNEQYF. The DNA for the CDR3 is TGTGCCAGCAGCTTAGACGGGACAACTGGGAACGAGCAGTACTTC.